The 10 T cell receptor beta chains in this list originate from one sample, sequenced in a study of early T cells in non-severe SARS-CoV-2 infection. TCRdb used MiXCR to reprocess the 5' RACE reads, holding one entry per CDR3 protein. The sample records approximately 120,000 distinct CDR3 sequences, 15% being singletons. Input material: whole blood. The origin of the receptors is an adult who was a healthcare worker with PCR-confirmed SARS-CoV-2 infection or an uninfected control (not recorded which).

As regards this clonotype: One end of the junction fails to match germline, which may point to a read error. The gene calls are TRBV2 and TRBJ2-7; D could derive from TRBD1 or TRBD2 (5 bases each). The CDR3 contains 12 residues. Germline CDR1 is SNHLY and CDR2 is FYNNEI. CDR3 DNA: TGTGCCAGCAGCAGGGAGTCCTACGGGCAGTACTTC. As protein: CASSRESYGQYF.

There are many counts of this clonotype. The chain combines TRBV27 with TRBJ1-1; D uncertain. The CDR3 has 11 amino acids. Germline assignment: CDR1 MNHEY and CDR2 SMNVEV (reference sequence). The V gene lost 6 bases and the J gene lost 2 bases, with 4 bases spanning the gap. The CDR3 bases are TGTGCCAGCAGAAAAAACACTGAAGCTTTCTTT. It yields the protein CASRKNTEAFF.

The CDR3 region is CASSRPTGPTGELFF. The CDR3 DNA is TGTGCCAGCAGTCGGCCTACAGGGCCCACCGGGGAGCTGTTTTTT. This sequence joins TRBV12-3 or TRBV12-4 and TRBJ2-2, with D possibly being TRBD1 (6 bases). CDR3 length equals 15 residues. V gave up 5 bases and J gave up 4 bases, with 14 bases separating them.

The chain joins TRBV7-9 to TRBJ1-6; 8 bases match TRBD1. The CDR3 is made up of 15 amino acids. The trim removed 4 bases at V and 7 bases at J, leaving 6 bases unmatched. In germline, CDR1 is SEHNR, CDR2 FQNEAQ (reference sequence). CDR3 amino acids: CASSSQGATNSPLHF. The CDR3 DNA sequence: TGTGCCAGCAGCTCCCAGGGGGCTACCAATTCACCCCTCCACTTT.

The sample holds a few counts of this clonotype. In DNA form, the CDR3 reads TGTGCCAGCAGCTTCGGTGCCTATGCTCAGCCCCAGCATTTT. Translating it yields CASSFGAYAQPQHF. The genes are TRBV7-2 and TRBJ1-5; D not certain. V gave up 3 bases and J gave up 6 bases, with 12 bases separating them. Germline CDR1 and CDR2: SGHTA and FQGNSA. CDR3 length: 14 amino acids.

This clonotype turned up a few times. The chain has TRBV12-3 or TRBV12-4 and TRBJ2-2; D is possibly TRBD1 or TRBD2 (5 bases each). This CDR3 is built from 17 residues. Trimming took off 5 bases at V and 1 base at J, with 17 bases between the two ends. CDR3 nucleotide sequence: TGTGCCAGCAGTCCCCTATTCTGGGACGAGAACACCGGGGAGCTGTTTTTT. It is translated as CASSPLFWDENTGELFF.

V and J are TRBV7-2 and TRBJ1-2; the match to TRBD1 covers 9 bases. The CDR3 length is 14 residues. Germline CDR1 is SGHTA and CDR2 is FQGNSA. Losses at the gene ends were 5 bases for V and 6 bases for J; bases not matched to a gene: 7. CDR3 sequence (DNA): TGTGCCAGCAGCCCGGACAGGGGAGTTGATGGCTACACCTTC. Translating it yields CASSPDRGVDGYTF.

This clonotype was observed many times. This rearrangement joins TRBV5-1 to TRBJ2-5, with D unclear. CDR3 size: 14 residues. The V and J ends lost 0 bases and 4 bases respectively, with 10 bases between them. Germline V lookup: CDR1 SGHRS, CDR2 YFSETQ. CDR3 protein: CASSLGARPETQYF. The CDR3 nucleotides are TGCGCCAGCAGCTTGGGTGCCCGTCCAGAGACCCAGTACTTC.

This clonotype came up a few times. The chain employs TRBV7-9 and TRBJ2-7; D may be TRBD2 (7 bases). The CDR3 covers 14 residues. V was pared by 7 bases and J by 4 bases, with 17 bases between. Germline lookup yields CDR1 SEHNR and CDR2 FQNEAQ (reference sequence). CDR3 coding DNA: TGTGCCAGCACGCGGGGGACACACGAATACGAGCAGTACTTC. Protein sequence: CASTRGTHEYEQYF. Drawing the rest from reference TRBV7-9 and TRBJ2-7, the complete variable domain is DTGVSQNPRHKITKRGQNVTFRCDPISEHNRLYWYRQTLGQGPEFLTYFQNEAQLEKSRLLSDRFSAERPKGSFSTLEIQRTEQGDSAMYLCASTRGTHEYEQYFGPGTRLTVT.

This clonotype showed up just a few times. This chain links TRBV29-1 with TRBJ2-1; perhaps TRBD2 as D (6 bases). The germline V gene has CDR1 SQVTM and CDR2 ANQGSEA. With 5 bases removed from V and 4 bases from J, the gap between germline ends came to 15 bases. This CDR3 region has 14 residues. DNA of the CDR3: TGCAGCGTTCCGGGAGCCTCGTCGTACAATGAGCAGTTCTTC. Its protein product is CSVPGASSYNEQFF.